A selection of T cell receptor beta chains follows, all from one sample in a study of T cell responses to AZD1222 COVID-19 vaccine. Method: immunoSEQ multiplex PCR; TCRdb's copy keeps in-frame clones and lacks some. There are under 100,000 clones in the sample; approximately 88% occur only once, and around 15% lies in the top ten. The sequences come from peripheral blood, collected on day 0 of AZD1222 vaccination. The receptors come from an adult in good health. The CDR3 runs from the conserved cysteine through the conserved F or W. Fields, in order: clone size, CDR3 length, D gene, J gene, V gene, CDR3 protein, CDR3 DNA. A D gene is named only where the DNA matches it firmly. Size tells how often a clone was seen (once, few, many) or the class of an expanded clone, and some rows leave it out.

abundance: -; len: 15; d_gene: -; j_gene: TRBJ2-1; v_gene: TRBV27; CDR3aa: CASSPQGERVNEQFF; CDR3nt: TGTGCCAGCAGTCCCCAGGGGGAGCGGGTCAATGAGCAGTTCTTC
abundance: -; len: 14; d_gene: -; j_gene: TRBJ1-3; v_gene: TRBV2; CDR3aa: CASRGGRGENTIYF; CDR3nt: TGTGCCAGCAGGGGGGGACGGGGCGAAAACACCATATATTTT
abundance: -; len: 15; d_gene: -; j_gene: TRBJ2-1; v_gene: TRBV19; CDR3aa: CASSVRGLDANEQFF; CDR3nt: TGTGCCAGTAGTGTTCGGGGACTTGACGCCAATGAGCAGTTCTTC
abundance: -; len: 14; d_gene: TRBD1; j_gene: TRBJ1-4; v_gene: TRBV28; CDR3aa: CASSDRGKTEKLFF; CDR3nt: TGTGCCAGCAGCGACAGGGGGAAAACTGAAAAACTGTTTTTT
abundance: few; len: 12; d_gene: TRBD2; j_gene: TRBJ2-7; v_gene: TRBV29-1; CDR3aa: CSGGLAGVEQYF; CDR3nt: TGCAGCGGGGGACTAGCGGGAGTCGAGCAGTACTTC
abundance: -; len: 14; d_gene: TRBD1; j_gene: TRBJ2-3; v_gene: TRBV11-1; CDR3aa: CASSSGTGPDTQYF; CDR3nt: TGTGCCAGCAGCTCCGGGACAGGTCCAGATACGCAGTATTTT
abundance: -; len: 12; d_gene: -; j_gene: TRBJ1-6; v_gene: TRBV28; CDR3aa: CASAGAHSPLHF; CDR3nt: TGTGCCAGCGCGGGGGCTCATTCACCCCTCCACTTT
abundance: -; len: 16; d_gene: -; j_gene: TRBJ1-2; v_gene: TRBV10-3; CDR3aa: CAISDTGSIIPYGYTF; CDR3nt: TGTGCCATCAGTGATACGGGCTCGATAATTCCGTATGGCTACACCTTC
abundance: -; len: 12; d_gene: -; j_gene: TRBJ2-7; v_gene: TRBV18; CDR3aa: CASSTLYYEQYF; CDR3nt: TGTGCCAGCTCAACACTCTACTACGAGCAGTACTTC
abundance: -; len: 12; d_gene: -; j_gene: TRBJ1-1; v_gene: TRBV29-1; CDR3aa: CSVEQTNTEAFF; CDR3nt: TGCAGCGTTGAGCAGACAAACACTGAAGCTTTCTTT
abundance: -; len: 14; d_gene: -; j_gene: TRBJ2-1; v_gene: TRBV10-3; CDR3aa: CAISARGTYNEQFF; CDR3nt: TGTGCCATCAGTGCACGGGGGACCTACAATGAGCAGTTCTTC
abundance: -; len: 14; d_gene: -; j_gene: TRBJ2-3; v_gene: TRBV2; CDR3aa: CASSGLARTDTQYF; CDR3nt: TGTGCCAGCAGTGGTCTAGCGCGCACAGATACGCAGTATTTT
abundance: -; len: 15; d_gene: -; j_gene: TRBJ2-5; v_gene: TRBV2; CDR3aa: CASSEAERRQETQYF; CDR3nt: TGTGCCAGCAGTGAAGCGGAGCGGAGACAGGAGACCCAGTACTTC
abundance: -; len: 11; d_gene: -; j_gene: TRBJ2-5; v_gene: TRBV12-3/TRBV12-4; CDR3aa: CASSRGETQYF; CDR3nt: TGTGCCAGCAGTAGGGGAGAGACCCAGTACTTC
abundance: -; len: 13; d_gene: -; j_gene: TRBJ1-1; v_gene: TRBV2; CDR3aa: CASTLNRDTEAFF; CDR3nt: TGTGCCAGCACGCTTAACAGGGACACTGAAGCTTTCTTT
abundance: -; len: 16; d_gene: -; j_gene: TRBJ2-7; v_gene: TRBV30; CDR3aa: CAWMSRSWRRSYEQYF; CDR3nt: TGTGCCTGGATGTCGAGGAGCTGGCGACGTTCCTACGAGCAGTACTTC
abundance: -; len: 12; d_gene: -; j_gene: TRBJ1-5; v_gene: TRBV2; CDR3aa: CASSDVRQPQHF; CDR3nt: TGTGCCAGCAGCGACGTCCGTCAGCCCCAGCATTTT